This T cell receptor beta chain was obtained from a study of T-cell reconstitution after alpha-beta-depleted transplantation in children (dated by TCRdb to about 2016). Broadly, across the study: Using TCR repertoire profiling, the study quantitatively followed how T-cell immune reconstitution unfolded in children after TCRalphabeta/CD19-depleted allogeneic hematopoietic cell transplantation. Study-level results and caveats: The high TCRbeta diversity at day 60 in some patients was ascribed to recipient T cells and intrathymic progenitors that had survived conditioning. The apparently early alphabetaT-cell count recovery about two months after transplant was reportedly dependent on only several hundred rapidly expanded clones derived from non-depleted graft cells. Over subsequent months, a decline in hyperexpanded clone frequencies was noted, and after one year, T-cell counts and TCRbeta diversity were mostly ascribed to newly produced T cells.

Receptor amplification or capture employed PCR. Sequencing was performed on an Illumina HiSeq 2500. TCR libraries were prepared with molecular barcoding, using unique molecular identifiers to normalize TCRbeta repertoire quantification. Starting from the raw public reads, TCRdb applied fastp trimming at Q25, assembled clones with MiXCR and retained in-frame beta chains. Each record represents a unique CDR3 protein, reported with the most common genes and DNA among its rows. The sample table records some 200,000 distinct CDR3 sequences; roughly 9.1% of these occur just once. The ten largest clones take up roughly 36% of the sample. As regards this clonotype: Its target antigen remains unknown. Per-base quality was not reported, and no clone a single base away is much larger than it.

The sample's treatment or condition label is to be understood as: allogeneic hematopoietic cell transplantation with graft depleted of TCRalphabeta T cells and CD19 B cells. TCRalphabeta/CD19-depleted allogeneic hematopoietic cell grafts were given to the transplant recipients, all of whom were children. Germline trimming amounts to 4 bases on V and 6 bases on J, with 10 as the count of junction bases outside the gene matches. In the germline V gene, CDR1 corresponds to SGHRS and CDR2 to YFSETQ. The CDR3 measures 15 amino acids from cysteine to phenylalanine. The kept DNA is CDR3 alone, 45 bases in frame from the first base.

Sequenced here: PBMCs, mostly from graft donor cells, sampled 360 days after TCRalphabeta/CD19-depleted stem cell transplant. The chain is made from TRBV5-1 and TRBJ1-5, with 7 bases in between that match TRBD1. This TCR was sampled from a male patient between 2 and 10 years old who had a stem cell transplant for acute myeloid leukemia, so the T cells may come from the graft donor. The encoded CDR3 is CASSPTGQWSQPQHF. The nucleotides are TGCGCCAGCAGCCCGACAGGGCAATGGAGTCAGCCCCAGCATTTT.